This T cell receptor (beta chain) was retrieved from a study of cytomegalovirus exposure and HLA in healthy donors. Across the study: Researchers found that approximately 77% of 398 genotyped donors fell within the Caucasian-associated ancestry cluster. The study's findings and limits: A later analysis reportedly found that, within productive TCRs, an Asian-associated ancestry cluster had fewer N-insertions than the mean observed across the roughly 730 donors. Cytomegalovirus-associated TCR beta chains were listed, numbering roughly 150.

PCR was performed using 60 Vbeta and 13 Jbeta primers. The repertoire was sequenced with immunoSEQ multiplex PCR; TCRdb's copy has only in-frame clones and lacks some. The sample shows around 150,000 clones, 76% of them seen only once. To note about this clone: The target antigen is unknown.

Germline assignment: CDR1 MGHDK and CDR2 SYGVNS. The V and J ends lost 3 bases and 0 bases respectively, with 9 bases between them. CDR3 size: 14 residues. The sample was PBMCs. The chain recombines TRBV25-1 with TRBJ2-7, with no clear D. This sequence originates from a woman aged 40-49 years in good health and CMV-seronegative. CDR3 sequence (DNA): TGTGCCAGCAGTGACACTGCCCGCTCCTACGAGCAGTACTTC. It codes for CASSDTARSYEQYF.